A selection of T cell receptor beta chains follows, all from one sample in a study of cytomegalovirus exposure and HLA in healthy donors. Assay: immunoSEQ multiplex PCR; the TCRdb copy retains only in-frame clones and omits some. The sample lists 130,000 to 150,000 clones; around three quarters were seen once. The source material was PBMCs. The receptors shown here come from a man between 40 and 49 years old in good health and CMV-seropositive. Each CDR3 is given with its conserved first and last residue. D genes are given only for firm matches. Rows give clone size only sometimes, using once, few, many, or a class for an expanded clone.

D: .
size: .
V: TRBV19
J: TRBJ2-3
DNA: TGTGCCAGTAGTATCCCCCTACAGGGCTCTAGCACAGATACGCAGTATTTT
CDR3: CASSIPLQGSSTDTQYF

D: TRBD1
size: once
V: TRBV5-1
J: TRBJ1-1
DNA: TGCGCCAGCAGCTTGGGTACTGGGCAGGGGGCGGTTGAAGCTTTCTTT
CDR3: CASSLGTGQGAVEAFF

D: .
size: .
V: TRBV28
J: TRBJ2-5
DNA: TGTGCCAGCAGTCGTGGTAGGGGGGGACTACCAGAGACCCAGTACTTC
CDR3: CASSRGRGGLPETQYF

D: .
size: .
V: TRBV6-5
J: TRBJ2-1
DNA: TGTGCCAGCAGTCGCACAGGGAATTCCTACAATGAGCAGTTCTTC
CDR3: CASSRTGNSYNEQFF

D: .
size: .
V: TRBV29-1
J: TRBJ2-2
DNA: TGCAGCGGGCAGACAATCACCGGGGAGCTGTTTTTT
CDR3: CSGQTITGELFF

D: .
size: few
V: TRBV2
J: TRBJ1-6
DNA: TGTGCCAGCAGTGGAACCGGGGGGCCGAATTCACCCCTCCACTTT
CDR3: CASSGTGGPNSPLHF

D: TRBD2
size: .
V: TRBV27
J: TRBJ2-7
DNA: TGTGCCAGCAGTTTGATAGCGGGGACGTACGAGCAGTACTTC
CDR3: CASSLIAGTYEQYF

D: TRBD1
size: .
V: TRBV28
J: TRBJ1-6
DNA: TGTGCCAGCAGTTGGGACAGGGACAATTCACCCCTCCACTTT
CDR3: CASSWDRDNSPLHF

D: TRBD1
size: .
V: TRBV15
J: TRBJ2-3
DNA: TGTGCCACCAGCAGAGGACAGGGTCGATTCACAGATACGCAGTATTTT
CDR3: CATSRGQGRFTDTQYF

D: TRBD2
size: .
V: TRBV5-1
J: TRBJ2-7
DNA: TGCGCCAGCAGCTTGGGACTAGCGGGAATTACCTACGAGCAGTACTTC
CDR3: CASSLGLAGITYEQYF

D: .
size: .
V: TRBV9
J: TRBJ2-3
DNA: TGTGCCAGCAGCGTAGCTGACAAAGTAGATACGCAGTATTTT
CDR3: CASSVADKVDTQYF

D: .
size: once
V: TRBV7-6
J: TRBJ2-5
DNA: TGTGCCAGCAGCTTACTGTCAGGGGCCCAAGAGACCCAGTACTTC
CDR3: CASSLLSGAQETQYF

D: .
size: .
V: TRBV7-6
J: TRBJ2-7
DNA: TGTGCCAGCACCCCTTTTAGAGGGGGCGAGCAGTACTTC
CDR3: CASTPFRGGEQYF